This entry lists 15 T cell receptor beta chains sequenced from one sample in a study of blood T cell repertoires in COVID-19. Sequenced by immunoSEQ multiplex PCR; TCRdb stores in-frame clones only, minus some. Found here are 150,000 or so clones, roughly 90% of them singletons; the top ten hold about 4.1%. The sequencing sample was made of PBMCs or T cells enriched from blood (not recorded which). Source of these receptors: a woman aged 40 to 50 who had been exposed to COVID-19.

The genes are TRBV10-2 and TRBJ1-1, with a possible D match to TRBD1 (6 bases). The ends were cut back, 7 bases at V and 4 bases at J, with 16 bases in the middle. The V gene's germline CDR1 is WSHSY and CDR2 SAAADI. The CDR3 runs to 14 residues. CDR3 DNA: TGCGCCAGCAAGCACAGGGATGGTGGCACTGAAGCTTTCTTT. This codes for CASKHRDGGTEAFF.

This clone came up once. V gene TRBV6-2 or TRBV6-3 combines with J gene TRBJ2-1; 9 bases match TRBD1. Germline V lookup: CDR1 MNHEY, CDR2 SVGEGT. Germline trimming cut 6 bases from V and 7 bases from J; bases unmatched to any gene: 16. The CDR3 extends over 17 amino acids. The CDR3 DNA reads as TGTGCCAGCAGCGAATACACCGGGACAGGGTTGGGTAATGAGCAGTTCTTC. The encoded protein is CASSEYTGTGLGNEQFF.

DNA of the CDR3: TGTGCCAGCAGCTTTACCCAGGGAGGAGGCTACACCTTC. Translating gives CASSFTQGGGYTF. The chain uses TRBV7-3 and TRBJ1-2, with D maybe TRBD1 (5 bases). CDR1 is SGHTA and CDR2 is FQGTGA in the germline V gene. Trimming removed 3 bases at V and 8 bases at J, with 13 bases between. The CDR3 consists of 13 residues.

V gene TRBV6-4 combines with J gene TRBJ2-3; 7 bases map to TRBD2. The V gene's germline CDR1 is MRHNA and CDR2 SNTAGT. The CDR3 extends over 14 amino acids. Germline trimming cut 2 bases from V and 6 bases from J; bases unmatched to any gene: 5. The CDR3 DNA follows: TGTGCCAGCAGTGACCGACTAGCTGGCGATACGCAGTATTTT. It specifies CASSDRLAGDTQYF.

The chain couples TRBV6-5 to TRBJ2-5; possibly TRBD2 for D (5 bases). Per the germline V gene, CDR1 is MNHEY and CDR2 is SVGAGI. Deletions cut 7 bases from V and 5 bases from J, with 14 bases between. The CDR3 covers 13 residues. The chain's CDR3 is CASTGSTGETQYF. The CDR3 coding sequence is TGTGCCAGCACTGGGTCGACGGGGGAGACCCAGTACTTC.

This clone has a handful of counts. CDR3 coding DNA: TGTGCCAGCTCACCTACAGGGGGGCTTGGCAATCAGCCCCAGCATTTT. This encodes CASSPTGGLGNQPQHF. This sequence joins TRBV18 and TRBJ1-5; TRBD1 agrees at 8 bases. V gave up 3 bases and J gave up 2 bases; unmatched junction bases: 6. The germline CDR1 and CDR2 sequences are KGHSH and LQKENI. This CDR3 spans 16 amino acids.

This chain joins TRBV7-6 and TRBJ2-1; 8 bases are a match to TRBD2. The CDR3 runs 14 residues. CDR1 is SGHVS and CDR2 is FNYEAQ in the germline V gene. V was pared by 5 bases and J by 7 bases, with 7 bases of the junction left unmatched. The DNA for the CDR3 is TGTGCCAGCAGCCCGGGACTAGACCAAAATGAGCAGTTCTTC. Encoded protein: CASSPGLDQNEQFF.

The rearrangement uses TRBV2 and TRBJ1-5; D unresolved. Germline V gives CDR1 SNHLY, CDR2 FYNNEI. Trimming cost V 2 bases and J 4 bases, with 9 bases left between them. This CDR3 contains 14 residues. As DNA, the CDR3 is TGTGCCAGCAGTGAACCTTTACAGAATCAGCCCCAGCATTTT. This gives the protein CASSEPLQNQPQHF.

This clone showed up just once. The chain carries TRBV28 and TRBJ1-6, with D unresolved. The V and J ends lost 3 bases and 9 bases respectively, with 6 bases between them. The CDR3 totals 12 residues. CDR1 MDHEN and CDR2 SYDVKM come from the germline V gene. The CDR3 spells CASSFGVSPLHF. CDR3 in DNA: TGTGCCAGCAGTTTCGGGGTTTCACCCCTCCACTTT.

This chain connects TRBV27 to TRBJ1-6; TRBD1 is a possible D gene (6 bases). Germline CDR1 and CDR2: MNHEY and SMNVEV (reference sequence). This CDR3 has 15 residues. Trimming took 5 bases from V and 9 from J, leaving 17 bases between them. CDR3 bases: TGTGCCAGCAGTCGACCCGGGACAATCGGTTCACCCCTCCACTTT. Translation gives CASSRPGTIGSPLHF.

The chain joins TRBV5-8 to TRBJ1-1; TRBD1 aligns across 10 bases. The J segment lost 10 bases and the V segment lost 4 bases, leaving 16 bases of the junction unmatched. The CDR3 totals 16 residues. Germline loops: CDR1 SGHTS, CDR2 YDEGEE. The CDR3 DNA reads TGTGCCAGCAGCCCACTCCCGGGACAGGGGCGTCGTGGAGCTTTCTTT. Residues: CASSPLPGQGRRGAFF.

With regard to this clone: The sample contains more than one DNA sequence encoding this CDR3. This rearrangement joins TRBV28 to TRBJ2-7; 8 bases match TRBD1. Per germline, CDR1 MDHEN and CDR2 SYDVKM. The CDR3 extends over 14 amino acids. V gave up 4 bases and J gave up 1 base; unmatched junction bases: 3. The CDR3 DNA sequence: TGTGCCAGCAGTTCAACAGGGGGTTCCTACGAGCAGTACTTC. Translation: CASSSTGGSYEQYF.

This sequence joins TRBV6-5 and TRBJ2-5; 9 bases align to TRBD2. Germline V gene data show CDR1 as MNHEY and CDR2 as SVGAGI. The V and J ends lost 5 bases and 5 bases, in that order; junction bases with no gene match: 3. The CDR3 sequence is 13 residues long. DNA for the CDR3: TGTGCCAGCAGTCGCCTAGCGGGGGAGACCCAGTACTTC. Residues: CASSRLAGETQYF.

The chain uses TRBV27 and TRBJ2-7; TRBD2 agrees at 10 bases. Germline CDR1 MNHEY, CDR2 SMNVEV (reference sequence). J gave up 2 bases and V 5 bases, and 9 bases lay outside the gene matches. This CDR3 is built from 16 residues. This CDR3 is CASSPQGSGRAYEQYF. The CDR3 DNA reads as TGTGCCAGCAGTCCCCAGGGGAGCGGGAGGGCCTACGAGCAGTACTTC.

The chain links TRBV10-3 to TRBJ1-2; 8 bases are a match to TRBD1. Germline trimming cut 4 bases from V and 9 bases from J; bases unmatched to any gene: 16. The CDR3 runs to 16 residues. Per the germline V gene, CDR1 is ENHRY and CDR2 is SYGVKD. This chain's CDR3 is CAISAPRQGRGGSYTF. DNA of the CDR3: TGTGCCATCAGTGCCCCCAGACAGGGGAGGGGCGGGAGCTACACCTTC.